Reported below is one TCR beta chain. Its antigen is still unknown. The data belong to a study of early T cells in non-severe SARS-CoV-2 infection. General observations from the study: Reliance on VDJdb matching favored anti-spike CD8 responses; private and CD4 specificities were missed.

TCRdb re-called the 5' RACE reads through MiXCR, storing one row per CDR3 protein. Of approximately 88,000 distinct CDR3 sequences in the sample, approximately 13% were seen once. Sequencing was done on a sample of whole blood. This clonotype was obtained from an adult who was a healthcare worker with PCR-confirmed SARS-CoV-2 infection or an uninfected control (not recorded which).

CDR3 nucleotides: TGTGCCAGCAGCGTAGGGGGGTCACGCACAGATACGCAGTATTTT. This codes for CASSVGGSRTDTQYF. The chain employs TRBV9 and TRBJ2-3, with D perhaps assigned TRBD1 or TRBD2 (5 bases each). The CDR3 has 15 residues. Trimming stripped 0 bases from V and 1 base from J, with 9 bases between. Per germline, CDR1 SGDLS and CDR2 YYNGEE.